This TCR beta chain stems from a study of T cell repertoires in cytomegalovirus infection. Study as a whole: Through public TCR beta signatures, both CMV infection and matching HLA type were indicated.

Only one count was recorded for this clonotype. Its matching antigen is unknown. With V trimmed by 5 bases and J by 4 bases, 12 bases remained unmatched. The CDR3 sequence is 17 residues long. Per the germline V gene, CDR1 is SGHTA and CDR2 is FQGNSA. TCRdb re-derived calls from the reads in MiXCR, one entry per CDR3 protein. Of approximately 56,000 distinct CDR3 sequences in the sample, roughly a fifth are singletons; the top ten hold about four fifths. The specimen was CD8+ T cells from cultured PBMCs, collected from culture after CMV antigen stimulation. This chain uses TRBV7-2 with TRBJ2-1, with 9 bases identical to TRBD2. This TCR was recovered from a human donor in good health (CMV status not recorded). Some clones in this sample may be carry-over from other donors' samples. This CDR3 reads CASSPDLAGGIYNEQFF. The CDR3 coding sequence is TGTGCCAGCAGCCCGGACCTGGCGGGGGGGATTTACAATGAGCAGTTCTTC.